The 15 T cell receptor beta chains below were found in one sample sequenced in a study of blood T cells in healthy people across ages. The authors ran a second PCR of roughly 6 to 12 cycles using a sample-barcoded 5' primer and a J-beta primer mix. TCRdb used MiXCR to reprocess the 5' RACE reads, holding one entry per CDR3 protein. The data contain around 1,500,000 distinct CDR3 sequences, 42% of them singletons. The specimen was blood. The receptors derive from a woman aged 18 to 35 in good health.

This clonotype has more than one count but fewer than ten. The rearrangement links TRBV3-1 to TRBJ1-2; 8 bases are shared with TRBD1. CDR1 is LGHDT, CDR2 YNNKEL, per germline (reference sequence). This CDR3 has 15 amino acids. The trim removed 4 bases at V and 4 bases at J, leaving 8 bases unmatched. This CDR3 is CASSPGTGTLYGYTF. CDR3 bases: TGTGCCAGCAGCCCCGGGACAGGAACCCTCTATGGCTACACCTTC.

This clonotype was counted ten times or more. The chain employs TRBV29-1 and TRBJ2-5; 11 bases line up with TRBD2. The CDR3 contains 14 residues. Trimming removed 8 bases from V and 1 base from J; junction bases left unmatched: 6. The germline V gene encodes CDR1 SQVTM and CDR2 ANQGSEA. CDR3 amino acids: CSTQLAGVQETQYF. The CDR3 nucleotides are TGCAGCACACAACTAGCGGGGGTCCAAGAGACCCAGTACTTC.

This clonotype was counted a few times. The genes are TRBV6-6 and TRBJ2-1; TRBD2 matches at 8 bases. Germline CDR1 reads MNHNY; CDR2 reads SVGAGI (reference sequence). Trimming removed 0 bases from V and 7 bases from J; junction bases left unmatched: 8. This CDR3 region has 16 residues. CDR3 protein: CASSYSLGLDANEQFF. The CDR3 nucleotides are TGTGCCAGCAGTTACTCCTTGGGACTAGATGCTAATGAGCAGTTCTTC.

The chain has TRBV7-9 and TRBJ2-2, with D maybe TRBD2 (7 bases). V was trimmed by 5 bases and J by 4 bases, leaving 17 bases between them. Germline CDR1 is SEHNR and CDR2 is FQNEAQ (reference sequence). This CDR3 is 16 amino acids long. CDR3 DNA: TGTGCCAGCAGCCCGTCGGGGGGCGCGGGCACCGGGGAGCTGTTTTTT. It encodes CASSPSGGAGTGELFF.

Regarding this clonotype: No DNA is shown, since the ends of the CDR3 on it are uncertain; the CDR3 is the one TCRdb lists. The chain is built from TRBV5-4 and TRBJ1-4; the table assigns TRBD1, which was not confirmed against the DNA. Germline loops: CDR1 SGHNT, CDR2 YYREEE (reference sequence). The CDR3 has 13 residues if both end residues are counted. This CDR3 is CASSLVGQGILFF.

The chain employs TRBV29-1 and TRBJ1-2; TRBD1 matches at 12 bases. Germline values: CDR1 SQVTM, CDR2 ANQGSEA. The V and J ends lost 6 bases and 6 bases, in that order; junction bases with no gene match: 8. The CDR3 loop spans 14 amino acids. The CDR3 sequence is CSVGTGGVRDGYTF. The CDR3 nucleotides read TGCAGCGTCGGGACAGGGGGCGTCAGAGATGGCTACACCTTC.

This clonotype was seen only a few times. V gene TRBV6-5 combines with J gene TRBJ1-5; tentative D call: TRBD1 (5 bases). The CDR3 extends over 13 amino acids. Germline lookup yields CDR1 MNHEY and CDR2 SVGAGI. Trimming removed 5 bases at V and 5 bases at J, with 10 bases between. In nucleotides, the CDR3 is TGTGCCAGCAGTATTGGGGGGGATCAGCCCCAGCATTTT. Residues: CASSIGGDQPQHF.

The chain carries TRBV7-6 and TRBJ1-2; D possibly corresponds to TRBD1 (5 bases). CDR3 length: 14 amino acids. Per the germline V gene, CDR1 is SGHVS and CDR2 is FNYEAQ. V lost 5 bases and J 7 bases, leaving 17 bases between the germline ends. The CDR3 region has the DNA TGTGCCAGCAGCGCCATGGGGGTAGTGAGTGGCTACACCTTC. Its translation is CASSAMGVVSGYTF.

The chain has TRBV3-1 and TRBJ2-2, with a tentative D call TRBD1 (6 bases). The germline gives CDR1 LGHDT, CDR2 YNNKEL (reference sequence). V gave up 5 bases and J gave up 5 bases, with 12 bases separating them. The CDR3 has 14 amino acids. In DNA, the CDR3 is TGTGCCAGCAGCTACGCCACAGGGACCGGGGAGCTGTTTTTT. This sequence encodes CASSYATGTGELFF. The whole variable domain, filled in from reference TRBV3-1 and TRBJ2-2, reads DTAVSQTPKYLVTQMGNDKSIKCEQNLGHDTMYWYKQDSKKFLKIMFSYNNKELIINETVPNRFSPKSPDKAHLNLHINSLELGDSAVYFCASSYATGTGELFFGEGSRLTVL.

The chain joins TRBV20-1 to TRBJ2-7; 12 bases match TRBD2. With V trimmed by 5 bases and J by 7 bases, 6 bases remained unmatched. The CDR3 runs to 13 residues. From germline, CDR1 is DFQATT and CDR2 SNEGSKA (reference sequence). CDR3 loop: CSAGTSGGLEQYF. CDR3 nucleotides: TGCAGTGCTGGTACTAGCGGGGGGCTAGAGCAGTACTTC.

The CDR3 region has the DNA TGTGCCAGCAGCTTAGATGGCAACACAGATACGCAGTATTTT. It specifies CASSLDGNTDTQYF. The chain carries TRBV7-3 and TRBJ2-3; the D is unclear. Germline V gene data show CDR1 as SGHTA and CDR2 as FQGTGA. Deletions cut 2 bases from V and 2 bases from J, with 8 bases between. CDR3 length equals 14 residues.

This chain joins TRBV10-3 and TRBJ2-5; 7 bases align to TRBD2. Germline values: CDR1 ENHRY, CDR2 SYGVKD. V shed 7 bases, J shed 3 bases, and the junction held 5 bases outside the gene matches. The CDR3 has 13 amino acids. CDR3 nucleotides: TGTGCCATCAACCCGGGACTAAAAGAGACCCAGTACTTC. Translated, it gives CAINPGLKETQYF.

A few counts support this clonotype. This sequence joins TRBV7-9 and TRBJ2-1, with unresolved D. Trimming took off 3 bases at V and 13 bases at J, with 10 bases between the two ends. This CDR3 comprises 11 residues. Germline values: CDR1 SEHNR, CDR2 FQNEAQ (reference sequence). The DNA for the CDR3 is TGTGCCAGCAGCTTGAGTGCGACCCAGTTCTTC. Amino acids: CASSLSATQFF. The full variable domain, completed using reference TRBV7-9 and TRBJ2-1, is DTGVSQNPRHKITKRGQNVTFRCDPISEHNRLYWYRQTLGQGPEFLTYFQNEAQLEKSRLLSDRFSAERPKGSFSTLEIQRTEQGDSAMYLCASSLSATQFFGPGTRLTVL.

The chain joins TRBV9 to TRBJ2-7; no firm D call. Germline V gene lookup returns CDR1 SGDLS and CDR2 YYNGEE. V was cut by 0 bases and J by 2 bases, with 9 bases left in between. The CDR3 is 14 residues long. The CDR3 sequence is CASSVEDRPYEQYF. The CDR3 bases are TGTGCCAGCAGCGTAGAGGACCGGCCCTACGAGCAGTACTTC.

Points on this clonotype: At one end the junction does not follow the germline gene, possibly because of a read error. The genes are TRBV4-1 and TRBJ2-1; TRBD1 aligns across 10 bases. The germline CDR1 and CDR2 sequences are MGHRA and YSYEKL. The CDR3 is made up of 16 amino acids. The CDR3 sequence: CASSQDLGQGGNDQFF. The CDR3 region has the DNA TGCGCCAGCAGCCAAGACCTCGGACAGGGGGGGAATGATCAGTTCTTC.